This entry is about one TCR beta chain. Its cognate antigen has yet to be identified. No much larger clone exists at a distance of one base, and base qualities are not known. This specimen's time point label, interpreted: cycle 4 day 1 (C4D1), after five to seven weeks of nivolumab. All trial patients had relapsed after autologous stem cell transplantation, with cohorts A, B and C differing in prior brentuximab vedotin exposure. The trial cohort was composed of over 50 patients with relapsed/refractory classical Hodgkin lymphoma, for whom complete response, partial response or progressive disease was recorded as best overall response. Single-agent nivolumab was administered to trial patients in the multi-cohort phase II CheckMate 205 trial. Best overall response was determined by an independent review committee according to the 2007 International Working Group response criteria. Trial PBMCs were collected just before the start of nivolumab (C1D1) and during therapy at cycle 2 day 1 and cycle 4 day 1. Peripheral blood was collected in 8 mL Vacutainer Cell Preparation Tubes, from which PBMCs were isolated by centrifugation and then cryopreserved.

This sample was taken from a study of PD-1 blockade in classical Hodgkin lymphoma (TCRdb year 2020). About the study as a whole: Nivolumab dosing was 3 mg/kg intravenously every 2 weeks, continuing until either disease progression or unacceptable toxicity. To define a peripheral blood immune signature of response to PD-1 blockade in classical Hodgkin lymphoma, the study combined TCR beta sequencing with CyTOF. Results the study describes overall, beyond this receptor: Newly diagnosed patients were reported to have lower baseline TCR diversity than healthy donors, and relapsed/refractory patients were reported to have lower baseline TCR diversity still. The study was restricted to a single clinical trial cohort, and the causes of repertoire differences, possibly disease activity or prior therapy, were left undefined. Lower diversity was seen in patients whose nivolumab began less than 1 year after ASCT, and these patients were left out of later analyses so that immune reconstitution would not confound the results. Trial patients achieving complete response had baseline diversity similar to newly diagnosed patients, whereas partial responders and progressors had significantly lower diversity. CD4+ but not CD8+ TCR diversity rose significantly by C4D1 (p=0.0027 vs p=0.16), most apparent in complete responders (p=0.02).

The cysteine opens and the phenylalanine closes a CDR3 of 14 amino acids. Only CDR3 DNA remains: 42 bases, in frame from the first base. CDR1 and CDR2, looked up from the germline V gene, are SGHTA and FQGNSA. Here V drops 4 bases and J drops 3 bases, and the junction holds 5 bases not matched to any gene. The Qiagen DNeasy kit was used to extract genomic DNA from unsorted PBMCs and from the negatively selected CD4+ and CD8+ fractions. Using primers that anneal to V and J segments, immunoSEQ multiplex PCR amplified the TCR beta CDR3 regions. A synthetic immune receptor repertoire was used to minimize amplification bias, and any residual bias was removed computationally once sequencing was done. The paper's processing steps were these. Custom Python scripts were used to quantify repertoire diversity as the Shannon entropy index. Unsorted, CD4+ and CD8+ repertoires were analyzed separately, except in combined analyses where CD4+ and CD8+ sequences were merged in silico. A clone counted as expanded when the clone's frequency after treatment rose at least 2-fold relative to C1D1, and clones undetected at baseline were given a pseudocount of 0.5. Clones with 0 or 1 copy at C1D1 were classified as singleton clones, and clones with 2 or more copies were classified as non-singleton clones. By matching protein sequences in sorted samples from the same patient, clones expanded in unsorted samples were annotated as CD4+, CD8+ or unknown. Wilcoxon tests were applied to paired samples to test diversity changes from C1D1 to C4D1. The source is immuneACCESS, and TCRdb retained only in-frame sequences with V and J called. Part of the clones is not carried over; for the studies checked, unresolved V genes explain less than half of this, and the remainder is unexplained. V and J calls and clone size are those listed in that table; D and trimming were worked out from the DNA. This sample has some 19,000 clones in its table, and 80% of those were observed once. Around 21% of the sample belongs to the ten largest clones.

Sequencing was performed on peripheral blood mononuclear cells (PBMCs), taken before the fourth cycle of nivolumab. This receptor chain uses TRBV7-2 and TRBJ2-5; 7 bases in the middle match TRBD1. The source of this sequence is a human donor with classical Hodgkin lymphoma. Here the CDR3 is given as CASSSKTGEETQYF. The DNA reads as follows: TGTGCCAGCAGCTCAAAAACAGGGGAAGAGACCCAGTACTTC.